This TCR beta chain derives from a study of human T cells and chemical hapten exposure. This clonotype occurred many times. Time point described: patch test 1, 2 weeks after DPC sensitization. Regarding treatment: therapeutic diphenylcyclopropenone sensitization with weekly scalp DPC. TCRdb reanalysed the RACE reads using MiXCR and keeps one entry per CDR3 protein. This sample yields roughly 45,000 distinct CDR3 sequences, of which approximately 9.1% are seen a single time; roughly 4% belongs to the top ten. The V gene lost 4 bases and the J gene lost 3 bases, with 11 bases spanning the gap. The CDR3 length is 14 residues. Per the germline V gene, CDR1 is SGHRS and CDR2 is YFSETQ.

The chain recombines TRBV5-1 with TRBJ2-1, with D hard to call. This receptor was obtained from a woman between 45 and 65 years old with alopecia areata. Some clones in this sample may be carry-over from other donors' samples. The starting material was whole blood, obtained in connection with sensitization to the hapten diphenylcyclopropenone (DPC). CDR3 sequence (DNA): TGCGCCAGCAGCCTCCGCGGAAACTACAATGAGCAGTTCTTC. Protein sequence: CASSLRGNYNEQFF.